The entry that follows covers one T cell receptor (beta chain) sequence. This sample was included in a study of T cell responses to AZD1222 COVID-19 vaccine. The repertoire was sequenced with immunoSEQ multiplex PCR; TCRdb's copy has only in-frame clones and lacks some. The sample contains 140,000 or so clones, roughly 93% of which appear only once. Trimming pared 3 bases from V and 4 bases from J, leaving 15 bases between. The germline V gene encodes CDR1 LNHDA and CDR2 SQIVND (reference sequence). CDR3 length equals 15 residues. The chain has TRBV19 and TRBJ1-1; D is undetermined. The receptor was derived from an adult who had recovered from COVID-19. The sample in question was peripheral blood, obtained after recovery from COVID-19. The CDR3 spells CASSIRAVVGTEAFF. In DNA, the CDR3 is TGTGCCAGTAGTATTCGAGCGGTGGTTGGCACTGAAGCTTTCTTT.